The rows below give T cell receptor beta chains drawn from one sample of a study of blood T cells in healthy people across ages. One entry per CDR3 protein, called by TCRdb with MiXCR from the 5' RACE reads. The sample holds under 2,000,000 distinct CDR3 sequences; about 49% are singletons and the top ten take approximately 2.1%. The material sequenced was blood. The receptors were sampled from a woman aged 40 to 50 in good health. CDR3s include the opening cysteine and the closing phenylalanine or tryptophan. A D gene is named only where the DNA matches it firmly.

V	J	D	length	CDR3
TRBV7-9	TRBJ2-3	TRBD1	17	CASSPRTGLVLTDTQYF
TRBV7-2	TRBJ2-1	-	15	CASSQSSTGYNEQFF
TRBV20-1	TRBJ2-7	TRBD1	14	CSASFGTGLYEQYF
TRBV4-3	TRBJ2-4	TRBD2	19	CASSLSHTGGGAAKNIQYF
TRBV4-2	TRBJ2-5	TRBD2	18	CASSPGLAGTQYQETQYF
TRBV12-3/TRBV12-4	TRBJ2-5	-	10	CASKAETQYF
TRBV20-1	TRBJ2-3	-	13	CSALGGDTDTQYF
TRBV4-3	TRBJ2-2	TRBD1	14	CASSTTAGGGELFF
TRBV3-1	TRBJ1-2	-	12	CASSQEPRNYTF
TRBV5-1	TRBJ2-7	-	13	CASSYSSRGEQYF
TRBV4-3	TRBJ1-2	-	15	CASSPDPGGSYGYTF